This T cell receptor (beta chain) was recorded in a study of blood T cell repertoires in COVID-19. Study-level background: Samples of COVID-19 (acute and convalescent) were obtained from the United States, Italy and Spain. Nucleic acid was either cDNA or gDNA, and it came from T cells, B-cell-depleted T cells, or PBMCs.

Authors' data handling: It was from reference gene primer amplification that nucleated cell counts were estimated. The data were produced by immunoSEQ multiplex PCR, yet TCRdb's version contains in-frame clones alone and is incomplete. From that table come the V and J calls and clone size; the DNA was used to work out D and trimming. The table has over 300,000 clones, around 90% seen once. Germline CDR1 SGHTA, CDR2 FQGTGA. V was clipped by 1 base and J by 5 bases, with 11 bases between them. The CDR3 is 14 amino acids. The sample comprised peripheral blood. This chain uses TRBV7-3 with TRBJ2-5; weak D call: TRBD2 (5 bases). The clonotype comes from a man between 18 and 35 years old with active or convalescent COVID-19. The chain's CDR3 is CASSLNDYSETQYF. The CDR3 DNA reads TGTGCCAGCAGCTTAAATGACTACTCGGAGACCCAGTACTTC.